What follows are 24 T cell receptor beta chains derived from one specimen sequenced in a study of CD8+CD57+ T cells in acquired aplastic anemia. Patients selected for sequencing had displayed CD8+CD57+ cell expansion by flow cytometry. Genomic DNA served as template for TCR beta VDJ and CDR3 profiling. TCRdb redid the calling of the reads with MiXCR, one entry per CDR3 protein. The data show 150,000 or so distinct CDR3 sequences, around 47% seen once. Sequencing was carried out using sorted CD4+, CD8+, or CD8+CD57+ T cells (not recorded which) from PBMCs. These receptors came from a human donor with aplastic anemia.

The V call is TRBV19, the J call TRBJ1-2; D perhaps matches TRBD1 (5 bases). From germline, CDR1 is LNHDA and CDR2 SQIVND (reference sequence). This CDR3 comprises 15 residues. Trimming took off 6 bases at V and 1 base at J, with 15 bases between the two ends. The CDR3 region has the DNA TGTGCCAGTAGGCGAGGACACGATGGTAACTATGGCTACACCTTC. This codes for CASRRGHDGNYGYTF. The whole variable domain, filled in from reference TRBV19 and TRBJ1-2, reads DGGITQSPKYLFRKEGQNVTLSCEQNLNHDAMYWYRQDPGQGLRLIYYSQIVNDFQKGDIAEGYSVSREKKESFPLTVTSAQKNPTAFYLCASRRGHDGNYGYTFGSGTRLTVV.

J is TRBJ2-1 and V is TRBV24-1; D may be TRBD2 (5 bases). This CDR3 has 16 residues. Trimming removed 3 bases from V and 0 bases from J, with 11 bases in between. CDR1 KGHDR and CDR2 SFDVKD come from the germline V gene. The CDR3 DNA sequence: TGTGCCACCAGTGATCGCGGGCCCCGCTCCTACAATGAGCAGTTCTTC. Protein sequence: CATSDRGPRSYNEQFF.

This clonotype appeared many times. The V call is TRBV20-1, the J call TRBJ2-1; 10 nucleotides match TRBD2. Unmatched junction bases numbered 2, after V lost 1 base and J lost 2 bases. Germline CDR1 and CDR2: DFQATT and SNEGSKA (reference sequence). This CDR3 has 15 amino acids. CDR3 nucleotide sequence: TGCAGTGCTAGAGGGAGCGGGGGGGCCTACAATGAGCAGTTCTTC. Its translation is CSARGSGGAYNEQFF.

There are many counts of this clonotype. The chain recombines TRBV3-1 with TRBJ1-2; D uncertain. V was clipped by 0 bases and J by 5 bases, with 7 bases between them. This CDR3 region has 13 residues. Germline V gives CDR1 LGHDT, CDR2 YNNKEL (reference sequence). The CDR3 DNA follows: TGTGCCAGCAGCCAAGACAGACCATATGGCTACACCTTC. The encoded protein is CASSQDRPYGYTF.

The chain is built from TRBV5-6 and TRBJ1-2; D perhaps matches TRBD1 (5 bases). Germline V gene data show CDR1 as SGHDT and CDR2 as YYEEEE. With 5 bases removed from V and 8 bases from J, the gap between germline ends came to 22 bases. The CDR3 sequence is 15 residues long. The CDR3 reads CASSESEGLRYGYTF. The CDR3 DNA reads TGTGCCAGCAGTGAATCGGAGGGGCTTCGTTACGGCTACACCTTC. Full variable domain (rest looked up from reference TRBV5-6 and TRBJ1-2): DAGVTQSPTHLIKTRGQQVTLRCSPKSGHDTVSWYQQALGQGPQFIFQYYEEEERQRGNFPDRFSGHQFPNYSSELNVNALLLGDSALYLCASSESEGLRYGYTFGSGTRLTVV.

The rearrangement joins TRBV15 to TRBJ2-7, with TRBD1 matching over 10 bases. Germline assignment: CDR1 LNHNV and CDR2 YYDKDF (reference sequence). The CDR3 is made up of 16 amino acids. V trimming: 2 bases; J trimming: 7 bases; junction bases outside the gene matches: 11. CDR3 sequence reads: CATSRPPGTGVMEQYF. The CDR3, as DNA: TGTGCCACCAGCAGACCACCCGGGACAGGGGTTATGGAGCAGTACTTC.

The chain links TRBV29-1 to TRBJ2-1; 8 bases fit TRBD1. The V segment lost 5 bases and the J segment 7 bases; nucleotides outside the gene matches: 10. Looked up from germline, CDR1 is SQVTM and CDR2 is ANQGSEA. The CDR3 sequence is 14 residues long. The DNA of the CDR3 is TGCAGCGTTCGCTCGGGACAGGCTAAGAATGAGCAGTTCTTC. It is translated as CSVRSGQAKNEQFF.

This chain connects TRBV20-1 to TRBJ1-2; a possible D gene is TRBD1 (5 bases). The ends were cut back, 0 bases at V and 4 bases at J, with 9 bases in the middle. CDR1 and CDR2 (germline): DFQATT, SNEGSKA (reference sequence). The CDR3 length is 13 residues. CDR3 sequence reads: CSARDDRSYGYTF. The DNA for the CDR3 is TGCAGTGCTAGAGACGACAGAAGCTATGGCTACACCTTC.

In regard to this clonotype: Just one base apart from a much larger clone, this may be a read error. The gene calls are TRBV5-6 and TRBJ1-2; D gene uncertain. The germline V gene encodes CDR1 SGHDT and CDR2 YYEEEE. The CDR3 has 14 amino acids. This chain's CDR3 is CANSLSAETSGYTF. CDR3 nucleotides: TGTGCCAACAGCTTGAGTGCAGAGACCTCTGGCTACACCTTC.

Of note for this clonotype: Given the absence of the conserved phenylalanine or tryptophan at the CDR3 end, a read error is likely. The rearrangement links TRBV5-6 to TRBJ1-2; 12 nucleotides match TRBD1. The trim removed 10 bases at V and 8 bases at J, leaving 6 bases unmatched. The CDR3 is 12 amino acids. Germline V gene lookup returns CDR1 SGHDT and CDR2 YYEEEE. As DNA, the CDR3 is TGTGCCTCGGGACAGGGGGCGCGAGGCTACACCCTC. The encoded protein is CASGQGARGYTL.

CDR3 region: CASSYEGRAFYEQYF. The CDR3, as DNA: TGTGCCAGCAGTTACGAAGGGCGGGCCTTCTACGAGCAGTACTTC. The chain links TRBV6-5 to TRBJ2-7; possible D gene TRBD2, 5 bases. The CDR3 totals 15 residues. Germline CDR1 reads MNHEY; CDR2 reads SVGAGI. V lost 2 bases and J 3 bases, leaving 14 bases between the germline ends.

The chain recombines TRBV25-1 with TRBJ1-1; the D is unclear. Germline CDR1 reads MGHDK; CDR2 reads SYGVNS. CDR3 length: 13 amino acids. V was shortened by 5 bases and J by 1 base, with 8 bases between the two germline ends. The CDR3 here is CASSYNENTEAFF. Written as DNA, the CDR3 is TGTGCCAGCAGTTACAACGAGAACACTGAAGCTTTCTTT.

The chain combines TRBV24-1 with TRBJ2-5; 8 bases match TRBD1. From germline, CDR1 is KGHDR and CDR2 SFDVKD. The CDR3 is made up of 15 amino acids. V shed 3 bases and J 1 base; nucleotides not matched to a gene: 3. The CDR3 here is CATSDRQGTQETQYF. The CDR3 DNA reads TGTGCCACCAGTGATCGACAGGGGACCCAAGAGACCCAGTACTTC.

J is TRBJ1-2 and V is TRBV7-3; no clear D. Germline lookup yields CDR1 SGHTA and CDR2 FQGTGA. The CDR3 loop spans 11 amino acids. Trimming shortened V by 1 base and J by 6 bases, and 3 bases separated the two germline ends. CDR3 in DNA: TGTGCCAGCAGCTTAATGCATGGCTACACCTTC. Its protein product is CASSLMHGYTF.

Points on this clonotype: The limits of the CDR3 on the DNA are not certain, so only TCRdb's listed CDR3 is given. The gene calls are TRBV7-5 and TRBJ2-3. TRBV7-5 is tagged as a pseudogene. The CDR3 is 16 residues long, counting both termini. The CDR3 spells CISVPEARKETDTQYF.

The rearrangement joins TRBV7-3 to TRBJ1-6; D is unresolved. The CDR3 runs 12 residues. Trimming shortened V by 5 bases and J by 9 bases, and 8 bases separated the two germline ends. Germline CDR1 reads SGHTA; CDR2 reads FQGTGA. The CDR3 nucleotides are TGTGCCAGCAGCCAACGAAGTTCACCCCTCCACTTT. Its protein is CASSQRSSPLHF.

This clonotype was observed at least ten times. The chain links TRBV20-1 to TRBJ1-2, with D tentatively TRBD1 (5 bases). Trimming took off 6 bases at V and 8 bases at J, with 13 bases between the two ends. Germline V gene sequence: CDR1 DFQATT, CDR2 SNEGSKA (reference sequence). The CDR3 runs to 11 residues. The CDR3 reads CSARDEGGYTF. The CDR3 region has the DNA TGCAGTGCGAGGGACGAAGGGGGCTACACCTTC.

On this clonotype itself: This clone may be a read error of a much larger clone one base away. The V gene is TRBV5-4, the J gene TRBJ2-7; D gene ambiguous. Germline CDR1 reads SGHNT; CDR2 reads YYREEE (reference sequence). This CDR3 has 13 residues. V dropped 4 bases and J dropped 7 bases, with 15 bases sitting between them. The CDR3 protein is CASSLLERREQYF. The DNA of the CDR3 is TGTGCCAGCAGCCTCCTTGAAAGGAGAGAGCAGTACTTC.

The gene calls are TRBV15 and TRBJ1-5; D not certain. Between the trimmed V and J ends, which lost 3 bases and 9 bases, there was a span of 9 bases. CDR1 and CDR2 from the germline V gene are LNHNV and YYDKDF (reference sequence). This CDR3 is 12 amino acids long. In DNA form, the CDR3 reads TGTGCCACCAGCAGCGCCCTTGGGCCCCAGCATTTT. Its translation is CATSSALGPQHF.

CDR3 residues: CASSAFHSGSGADTQYF. The CDR3 DNA sequence: TGTGCCAGCAGTGCCTTCCATAGCGGGAGCGGTGCAGATACGCAGTATTTT. The rearrangement joins TRBV2 to TRBJ2-3, with 9 bases matching TRBD2. Germline values: CDR1 SNHLY, CDR2 FYNNEI. The length of the CDR3 is 17 residues. V lost 4 bases and J lost 4; bases outside the gene matches: 12.

The chain has TRBV15 and TRBJ1-2; tentative D call: TRBD1 (6 bases). The V gene lost 6 bases and the J gene lost 0 bases, with 20 bases spanning the gap. Per the germline V gene, CDR1 is LNHNV and CDR2 is YYDKDF (reference sequence). The CDR3 consists of 17 residues. CDR3: CATRDRAGDYANYGYTF. Written as DNA, the CDR3 is TGTGCCACCAGGGACCGGGCAGGGGACTACGCTAACTATGGCTACACCTTC.

The gene calls are TRBV20-1 and TRBJ1-5; 10 bases line up with TRBD1. The V and J ends lost 5 bases and 6 bases, in that order; junction bases with no gene match: 7. This CDR3 region has 14 residues. The germline V gene encodes CDR1 DFQATT and CDR2 SNEGSKA (reference sequence). CDR3 sequence reads: CSASPGQGLQPQHF. For the CDR3, the DNA is TGCAGTGCTTCCCCGGGACAGGGGCTTCAGCCCCAGCATTTT.

This clonotype was observed at least ten times. The V and J genes are TRBV20-1 and TRBJ2-3; D uncertain. Germline lookup yields CDR1 DFQATT and CDR2 SNEGSKA (reference sequence). Trimming stripped 3 bases from V and 0 bases from J, with 13 bases between. CDR3 length: 15 residues. The CDR3 loop is CSASSEQPSTDTQYF. The CDR3, as DNA: TGCAGTGCTAGTTCAGAACAGCCAAGCACAGATACGCAGTATTTT.

The chain uses TRBV11-2 and TRBJ2-1; 10 bases match TRBD2. The V and J ends lost 3 bases and 5 bases, in that order; junction bases with no gene match: 7. This CDR3 region has 16 residues. CDR1 and CDR2 from the germline V gene are SGHAT and FQNNGV. The CDR3 region has the DNA TGTGCCAGCAGCTTTCTACTAGCGGGAACAAACAATGAGCAGTTCTTC. Translated: CASSFLLAGTNNEQFF.